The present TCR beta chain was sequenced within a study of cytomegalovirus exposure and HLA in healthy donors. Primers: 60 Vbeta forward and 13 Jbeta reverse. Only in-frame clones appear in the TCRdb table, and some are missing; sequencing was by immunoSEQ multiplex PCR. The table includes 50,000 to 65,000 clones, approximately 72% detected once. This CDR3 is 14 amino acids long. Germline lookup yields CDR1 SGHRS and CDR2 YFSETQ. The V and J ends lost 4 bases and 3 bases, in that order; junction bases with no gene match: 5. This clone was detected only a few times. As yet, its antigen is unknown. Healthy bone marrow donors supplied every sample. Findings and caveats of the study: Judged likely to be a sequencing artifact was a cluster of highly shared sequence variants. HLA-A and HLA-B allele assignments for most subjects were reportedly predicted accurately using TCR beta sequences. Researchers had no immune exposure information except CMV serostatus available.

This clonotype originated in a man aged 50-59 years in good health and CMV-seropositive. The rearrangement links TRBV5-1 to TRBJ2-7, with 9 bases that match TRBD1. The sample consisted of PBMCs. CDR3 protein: CASSLGGQGYEQYF. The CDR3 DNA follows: TGCGCCAGCAGCCTGGGGGGACAGGGCTACGAGCAGTACTTC.